The present T cell receptor beta chain was sequenced within a study of T cell repertoires in cytomegalovirus infection. In the study overall: HLA-B-restricted CMV epitopes that are well studied were used alongside recently identified HLA-C-restricted ones. Shared public TCR beta signatures pointed to both CMV infection and a matching HLA type. Study results and limitations: HLA-C-restricted CMV-specific TCR beta clonotypes were dominant in the ex vivo response. Cumulated frequencies of public TCR beta families served to identify carriers of CMV plus the relevant HLA.

On this clonotype itself: Its specificity is unknown.

MiXCR, run by TCRdb on the reads, gives a single entry per CDR3 protein. Of about 400,000 distinct CDR3 sequences listed, about 34% are singletons. The CDR3 has 14 amino acids. Trimming took off 0 bases at V and 6 bases at J, with 10 bases between the two ends. Germline CDR1 SGHDT, CDR2 YYEEEE. The clonotype originates from a human donor in good health (CMV status not recorded). Some clones in this sample may be carry-over from other donors' samples. The specimen comprised cultured PBMCs, sampled from culture after CMV antigen stimulation. The V and J genes are TRBV5-6 and TRBJ2-1; D uncertain. Written as DNA, the CDR3 is TGTGCCAGCAGCTTGGAGGGTATCGGCAATGAGCAGTTCTTC. This codes for CASSLEGIGNEQFF.